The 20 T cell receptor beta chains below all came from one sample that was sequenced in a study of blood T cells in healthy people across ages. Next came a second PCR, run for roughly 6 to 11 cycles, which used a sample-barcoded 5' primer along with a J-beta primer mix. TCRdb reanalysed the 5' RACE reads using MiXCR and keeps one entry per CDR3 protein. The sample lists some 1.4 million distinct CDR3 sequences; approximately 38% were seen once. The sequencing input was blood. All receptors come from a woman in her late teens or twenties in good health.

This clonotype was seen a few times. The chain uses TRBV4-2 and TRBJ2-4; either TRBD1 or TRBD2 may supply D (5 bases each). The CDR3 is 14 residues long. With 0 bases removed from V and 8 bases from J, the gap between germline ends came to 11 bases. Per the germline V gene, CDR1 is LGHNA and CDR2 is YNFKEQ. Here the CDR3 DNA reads TGTGCCAGCAGCCAAGAACAGGCGGAGGACATTCAGTACTTC. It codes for CASSQEQAEDIQYF.

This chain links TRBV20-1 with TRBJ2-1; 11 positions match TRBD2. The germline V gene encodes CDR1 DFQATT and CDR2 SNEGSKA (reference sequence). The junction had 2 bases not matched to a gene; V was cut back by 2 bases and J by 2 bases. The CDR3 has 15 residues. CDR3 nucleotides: TGCAGTGCTAGACCGACTAGCGGGACCTACAATGAGCAGTTCTTC. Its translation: CSARPTSGTYNEQFF.

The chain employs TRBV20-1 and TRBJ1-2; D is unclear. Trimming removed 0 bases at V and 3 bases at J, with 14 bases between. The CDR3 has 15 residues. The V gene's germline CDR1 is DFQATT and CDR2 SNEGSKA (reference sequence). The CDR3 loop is CSARDLAGSDYGYTF. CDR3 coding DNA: TGCAGTGCTAGAGATCTGGCGGGGTCGGACTATGGCTACACCTTC.

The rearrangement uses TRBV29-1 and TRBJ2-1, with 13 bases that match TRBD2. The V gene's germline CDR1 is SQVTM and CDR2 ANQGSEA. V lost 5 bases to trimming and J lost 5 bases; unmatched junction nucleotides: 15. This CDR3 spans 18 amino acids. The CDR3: CSVRRSGTSGASHNEQFF. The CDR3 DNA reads TGCAGCGTTCGAAGATCCGGGACTAGCGGGGCATCCCACAATGAGCAGTTCTTC.

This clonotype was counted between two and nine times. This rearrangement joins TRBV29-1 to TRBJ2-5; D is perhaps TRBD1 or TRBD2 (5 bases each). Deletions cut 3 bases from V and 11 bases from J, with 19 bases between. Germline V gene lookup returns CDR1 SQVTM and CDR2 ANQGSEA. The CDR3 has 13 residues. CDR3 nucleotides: TGCAGCGTTGATACAGGACTCGGTGCGGAGCAGTACTTC. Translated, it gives CSVDTGLGAEQYF. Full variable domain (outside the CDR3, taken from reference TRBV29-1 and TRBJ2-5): SAVISQKPSRDICQRGTSLTIQCQVDSQVTMMFWYRQQPGQSLTLIATANQGSEATYESGFVIDKFPISRPNLTFSTLTVSNMSPEDSSIYLCSVDTGLGAEQYFGPGTRLLVL.

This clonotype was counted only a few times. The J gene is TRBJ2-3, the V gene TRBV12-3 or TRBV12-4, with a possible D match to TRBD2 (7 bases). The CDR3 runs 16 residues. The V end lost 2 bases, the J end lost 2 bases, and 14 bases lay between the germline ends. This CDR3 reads CASSLRGRETTDTQYF. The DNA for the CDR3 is TGTGCCAGCAGTTTAAGGGGGAGGGAGACCACAGATACGCAGTATTTT.

The CDR3 loop is CASSGRDYDTDTQYF. In nucleotides, the CDR3 is TGTGCCAGCAGTGGGCGGGACTATGATACAGATACGCAGTATTTT. The V call is TRBV6-1, the J call TRBJ2-3, with 7 positions matching TRBD2. The trim removed 4 bases at V and 3 bases at J, leaving 7 bases unmatched. Per the germline V gene, CDR1 is MNHNS and CDR2 is SASEGT. The CDR3 is 15 amino acids.

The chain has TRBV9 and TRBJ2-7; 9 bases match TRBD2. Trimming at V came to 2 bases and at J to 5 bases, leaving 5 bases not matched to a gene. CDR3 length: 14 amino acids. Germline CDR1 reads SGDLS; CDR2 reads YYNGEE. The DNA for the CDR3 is TGTGCCAGCAGCGTTAGCGGGAGTGGCGACGAGCAGTACTTC. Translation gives CASSVSGSGDEQYF.

CDR3 region: CASSLAPDGNQPQHF. CDR3 in DNA: TGTGCCAGCAGCCTCGCCCCAGACGGCAATCAGCCCCAGCATTTT. The rearrangement links TRBV28 to TRBJ1-5; D gene uncertain. The CDR3 runs 15 residues. Germline CDR1 and CDR2: MDHEN and SYDVKM. Trimming cost V 6 bases and J 2 bases, with 14 bases left between them. Full variable domain (outside the CDR3, taken from reference TRBV28 and TRBJ1-5): DVKVTQSSRYLVKRTGEKVFLECVQDMDHENMFWYRQDPGLGLRLIYFSYDVKMKEKGDIPEGYSVSREKKERFSLILESASTNQTSMYLCASSLAPDGNQPQHFGDGTRLSIL.

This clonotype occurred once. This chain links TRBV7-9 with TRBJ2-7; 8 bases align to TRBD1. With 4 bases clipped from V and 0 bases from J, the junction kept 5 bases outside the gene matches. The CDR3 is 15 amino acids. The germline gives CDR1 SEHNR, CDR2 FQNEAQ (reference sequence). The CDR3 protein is CASSWTGSCSYEQYF. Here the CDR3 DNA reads TGTGCCAGCAGCTGGACAGGGTCATGCTCCTACGAGCAGTACTTC.

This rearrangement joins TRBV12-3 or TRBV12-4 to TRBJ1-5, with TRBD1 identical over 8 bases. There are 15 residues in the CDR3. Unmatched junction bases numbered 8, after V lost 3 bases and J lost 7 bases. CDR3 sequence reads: CASSFEAGGGQPQHF. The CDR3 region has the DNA TGTGCCAGCAGTTTTGAGGCAGGGGGCGGACAGCCCCAGCATTTT.

This chain's CDR3 is CSARPLQGYEQYF. In DNA, the CDR3 is TGCAGTGCTAGACCTTTACAGGGTTACGAGCAGTACTTC. J is TRBJ2-7 and V is TRBV20-1; possibly TRBD1 for D (6 bases). The V end was cut by 2 bases, the J end by 4 bases, with 12 bases between. The germline CDR1 and CDR2 sequences are DFQATT and SNEGSKA (reference sequence). This CDR3 spans 13 amino acids.

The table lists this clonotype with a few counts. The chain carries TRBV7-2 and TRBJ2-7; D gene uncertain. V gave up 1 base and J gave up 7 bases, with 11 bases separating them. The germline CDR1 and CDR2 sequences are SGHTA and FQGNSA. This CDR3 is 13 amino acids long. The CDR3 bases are TGTGCCAGCAGCTTAGAAGGTGCGTGGGAGCAGTACTTC. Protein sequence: CASSLEGAWEQYF.

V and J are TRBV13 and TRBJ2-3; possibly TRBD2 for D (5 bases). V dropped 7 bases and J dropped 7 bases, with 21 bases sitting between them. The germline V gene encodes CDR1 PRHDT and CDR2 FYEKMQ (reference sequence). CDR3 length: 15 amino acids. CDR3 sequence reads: CASILWANGLHTQYF. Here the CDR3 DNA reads TGTGCCAGCATCCTCTGGGCAAATGGACTCCATACGCAGTATTTT. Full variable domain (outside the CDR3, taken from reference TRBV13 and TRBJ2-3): AAGVIQSPRHLIKEKRETATLKCYPIPRHDTVYWYQQGPGQDPQFLISFYEKMQSDKGSIPDRFSAQQFSDYHSELNMSSLELGDSALYFCASILWANGLHTQYFGPGTRLTVL.

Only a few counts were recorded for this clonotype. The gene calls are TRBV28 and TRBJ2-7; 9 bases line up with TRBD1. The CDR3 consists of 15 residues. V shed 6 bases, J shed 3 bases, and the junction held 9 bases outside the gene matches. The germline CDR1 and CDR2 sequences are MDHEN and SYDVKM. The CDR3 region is CASRSAGQGYYEQYF. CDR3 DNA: TGTGCCAGCAGATCTGCGGGACAGGGTTACTACGAGCAGTACTTC.

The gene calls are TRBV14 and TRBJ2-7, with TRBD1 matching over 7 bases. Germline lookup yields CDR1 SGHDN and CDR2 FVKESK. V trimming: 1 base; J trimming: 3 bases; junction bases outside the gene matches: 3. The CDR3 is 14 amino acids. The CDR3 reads CASSQAGTVYEQYF. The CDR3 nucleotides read TGTGCCAGCAGCCAAGCAGGGACAGTCTACGAGCAGTACTTC. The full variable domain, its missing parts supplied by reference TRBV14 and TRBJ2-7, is EAGVTQFPSHSVIEKGQTVTLRCDPISGHDNLYWYRRVMGKEIKFLLHFVKESKQDESGMPNNRFLAERTGGTYSTLKVQPAELEDSGVYFCASSQAGTVYEQYFGPGTRLTVT.

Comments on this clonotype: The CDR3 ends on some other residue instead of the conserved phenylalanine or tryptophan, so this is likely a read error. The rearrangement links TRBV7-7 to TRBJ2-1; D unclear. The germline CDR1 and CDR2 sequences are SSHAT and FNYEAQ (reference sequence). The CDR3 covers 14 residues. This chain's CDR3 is CASSLNPGVDEQFL. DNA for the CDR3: TGTGCTAGCAGCTTAAACCCTGGTGTGGATGAGCAGTTCCTC.

CDR3 bases: TGTGCCACCAGTGACACAGGGAGAGAGACCCAGTACTTC. Protein sequence: CATSDTGRETQYF. The J gene is TRBJ2-5, the V gene TRBV24-1, with D perhaps matching TRBD1 (6 bases). Deletions cut 4 bases from V and 4 bases from J, with 9 bases between. This CDR3 contains 13 residues. The germline V gene has CDR1 KGHDR and CDR2 SFDVKD.

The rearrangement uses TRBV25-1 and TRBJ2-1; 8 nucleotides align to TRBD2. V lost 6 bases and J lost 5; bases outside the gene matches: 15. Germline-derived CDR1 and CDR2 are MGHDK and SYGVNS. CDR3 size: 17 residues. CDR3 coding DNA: TGTGCCAGCAGCGATACAAACGCGGGAGGCGCCAACAATGAGCAGTTCTTC. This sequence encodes CASSDTNAGGANNEQFF.

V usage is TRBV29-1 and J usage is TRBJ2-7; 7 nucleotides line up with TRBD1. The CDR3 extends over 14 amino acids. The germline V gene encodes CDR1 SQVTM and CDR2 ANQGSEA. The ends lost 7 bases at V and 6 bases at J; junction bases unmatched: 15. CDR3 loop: CSATKDRSQGEQYF. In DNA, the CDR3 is TGCAGCGCCACCAAGGACAGGTCTCAGGGCGAGCAGTACTTC.